This T cell receptor beta chain was identified in a study of blood T cell repertoires in COVID-19. Study details: From T cells, B-cell-depleted T cells, or PBMCs came the material, which was cDNA or gDNA.

This CDR3 region has 17 residues. Per germline, CDR1 LGHNA and CDR2 YSLEER. V lost 3 bases and J lost 2, with 17 bases in between. Sequencing was performed with immunoSEQ multiplex PCR; in TCRdb, only in-frame clones are kept and a portion is missing. Of 150,000 or so clones in the sample, around 89% were seen once. This TCR was sampled from a man in his sixties with acute or convalescent COVID-19. The sequenced material came from peripheral blood. The chain recombines TRBV4-3 with TRBJ2-1; no clear D. CDR3 amino acids: CASSHYSSKEAYNEQFF. The CDR3 bases are TGCGCCAGCAGCCATTATAGTAGTAAAGAGGCCTACAATGAGCAGTTCTTC.